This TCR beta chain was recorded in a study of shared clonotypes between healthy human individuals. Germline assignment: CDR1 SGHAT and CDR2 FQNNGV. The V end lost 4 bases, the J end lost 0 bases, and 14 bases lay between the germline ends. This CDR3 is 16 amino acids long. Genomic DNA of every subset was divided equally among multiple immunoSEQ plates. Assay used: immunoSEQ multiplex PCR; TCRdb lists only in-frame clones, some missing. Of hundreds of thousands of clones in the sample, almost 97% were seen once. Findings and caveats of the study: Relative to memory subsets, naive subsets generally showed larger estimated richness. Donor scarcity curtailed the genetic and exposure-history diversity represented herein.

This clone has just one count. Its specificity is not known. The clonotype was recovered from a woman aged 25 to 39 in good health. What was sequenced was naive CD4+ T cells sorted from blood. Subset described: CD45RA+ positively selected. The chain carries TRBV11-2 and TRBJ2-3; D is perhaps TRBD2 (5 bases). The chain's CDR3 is CASSSGVGASTDTQYF. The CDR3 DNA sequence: TGTGCCAGCAGCTCCGGAGTGGGAGCTAGCACAGATACGCAGTATTTT.